This TCR beta chain was sequenced during a study of T-cell reconstitution after alpha-beta-depleted transplantation in children. TCRbeta library construction was performed incorporating unique molecular identifiers. From the PCR reads, TCRdb called clonotypes with MiXCR, one entry per CDR3 protein. The repertoire holds roughly 500,000 distinct CDR3 sequences, with more than 9% as singletons. This clonotype was observed a handful of times. V lost 0 bases and J lost 4; bases outside the gene matches: 8. This CDR3 has 15 amino acids. The germline V gene has CDR1 SQVTM and CDR2 ANQGSEA. The chain joins TRBV29-1 to TRBJ1-2; 7 nucleotides align to TRBD1. The TCR comes from a child aged 2-15 years with inherited bone marrow failure, due to receive a stem cell transplant. This material consisted of PBMCs, taken before TCRalphabeta/CD19-depleted stem cell transplant. CDR3 in amino acids: CSVEDRQGSLYGYTF. The CDR3 DNA follows: TGCAGCGTTGAAGACCGACAGGGAAGTCTCTATGGCTACACCTTC.